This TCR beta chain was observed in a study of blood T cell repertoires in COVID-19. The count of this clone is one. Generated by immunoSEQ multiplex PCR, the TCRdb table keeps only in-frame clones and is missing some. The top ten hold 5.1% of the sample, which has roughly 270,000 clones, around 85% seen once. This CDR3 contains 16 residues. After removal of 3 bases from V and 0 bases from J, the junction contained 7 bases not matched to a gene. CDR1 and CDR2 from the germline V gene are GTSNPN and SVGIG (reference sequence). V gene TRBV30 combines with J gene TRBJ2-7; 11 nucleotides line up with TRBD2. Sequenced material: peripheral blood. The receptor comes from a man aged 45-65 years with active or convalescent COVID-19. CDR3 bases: TGTGCCTGGAGCCTTCCCCTAGCGGGAGGCTCCTACGAGCAGTACTTC. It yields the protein CAWSLPLAGGSYEQYF.